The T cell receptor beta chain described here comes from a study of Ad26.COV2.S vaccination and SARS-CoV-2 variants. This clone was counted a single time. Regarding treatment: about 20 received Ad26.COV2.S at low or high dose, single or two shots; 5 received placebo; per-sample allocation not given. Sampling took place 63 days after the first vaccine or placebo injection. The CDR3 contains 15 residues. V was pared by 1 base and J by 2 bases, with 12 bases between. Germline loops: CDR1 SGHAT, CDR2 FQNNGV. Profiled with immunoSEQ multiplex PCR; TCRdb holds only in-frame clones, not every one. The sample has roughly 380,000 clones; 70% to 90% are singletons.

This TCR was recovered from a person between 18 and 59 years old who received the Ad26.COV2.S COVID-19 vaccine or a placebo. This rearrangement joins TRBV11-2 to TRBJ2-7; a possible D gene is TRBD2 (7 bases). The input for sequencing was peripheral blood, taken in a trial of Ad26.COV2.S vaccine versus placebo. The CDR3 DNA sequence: TGTGCCAGCAGCTTAGTCCGGGGGGCGACCTACGAGCAGTACTTC. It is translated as CASSLVRGATYEQYF.